A selection of T cell receptor beta chains follows, all from one sample in a study of identical twins. TCRdb reanalysed the 5' RACE reads using MiXCR and keeps one entry per CDR3 protein. The sample has 700,000 or so distinct CDR3 sequences, 21% seen once. This sample was also put to use in a study of T cells expressing NK-cell markers.

Sequences were obtained from PBMCs. The receptors stem from a woman between 18 and 29 years old in good health. CDR3s include the opening cysteine and the closing phenylalanine or tryptophan. The order of the fields is V gene, CDR3 protein.

TRBV4-2,CASSQERLPYNEQFF
TRBV20-1,CSSFPSSGGTTDTQYF
TRBV5-1,CASSVAGTPINEQFF
TRBV12-3/TRBV12-4,CASAPDYNEQFF
TRBV12-3/TRBV12-4,CASSRFLGGSEQYF
TRBV6-2/TRBV6-3,CASSNYGYTF
TRBV29-1,CSVEDRISQYF
TRBV19,CASSIVSGGDLDTQYF
TRBV5-1,CASSMAGQGTSPLHF
TRBV20-1,CSAPGEENTEAFF
TRBV21-1,CASSKMAGAGYTF
TRBV20-1,CSARLTTYNEQFF
TRBV28,CASSSGQELQETQYF
TRBV5-1,CASTGGGSSYNEQFF
TRBV27,CASSLGTQSWNEQFF
TRBV7-6,CSSSRTQGRSYEQYF
TRBV28,CASSRLVGEQYF
TRBV5-1,CASSSPDRHGYTF
TRBV12-3/TRBV12-4,CASSTDGPNEQFF